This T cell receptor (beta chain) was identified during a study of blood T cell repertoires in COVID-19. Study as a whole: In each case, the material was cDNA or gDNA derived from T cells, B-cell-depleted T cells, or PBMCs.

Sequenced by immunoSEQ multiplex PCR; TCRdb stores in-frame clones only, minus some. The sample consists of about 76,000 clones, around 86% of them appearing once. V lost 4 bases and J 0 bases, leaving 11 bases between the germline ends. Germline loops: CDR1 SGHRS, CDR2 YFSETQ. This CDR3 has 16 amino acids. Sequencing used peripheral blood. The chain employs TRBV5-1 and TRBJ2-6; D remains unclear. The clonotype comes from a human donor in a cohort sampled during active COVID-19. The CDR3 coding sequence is TGCGCCAGCAGCCCGGGTCCGTTCTCTGGGGCCAACGTCCTGACTTTC. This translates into CASSPGPFSGANVLTF.